Listed below are T cell receptor beta chains from one sample, sequenced in a study of blood T cells in healthy people across ages. From the 5' RACE reads, TCRdb called clonotypes with MiXCR, one entry per CDR3 protein. The sample holds about 900,000 distinct CDR3 sequences, approximately 65% seen once. Sequenced sample: blood. The source is a man under 40 in good health. Each CDR3 is given with its conserved first and last residue. Fields, in order: D gene, V gene, clone size, J gene, CDR3 protein, CDR3 DNA. D genes are given only for firm matches. The size entry is marked missing in some rows and otherwise reads once, few, many or a size class.

TRBD2	TRBV7-2	-	TRBJ2-5	CASSSGLAGVKTQYF	TGTGCCAGCAGCTCGGGACTAGCGGGGGTTAAGACCCAGTACTTC
-	TRBV4-3	-	TRBJ1-6	CASSPSSAGDNSPLHF	TGCGCCAGCAGCCCCAGTAGTGCAGGGGATAATTCACCCCTCCACTTT
-	TRBV20-1	-	TRBJ2-5	CSAENMTQYF	TGCAGTGCTGAAAACATGACCCAGTACTTC
-	TRBV27	-	TRBJ2-5	CASSLSHFVGGQETQYF	TGTGCCAGCAGTTTATCCCACTTTGTGGGGGGCCAAGAGACCCAGTACTTC
-	TRBV11-2	-	TRBJ1-4	CASRPLTNEKLFF	TGTGCCAGCAGACCGTTGACTAATGAAAAACTGTTTTTT
TRBD2	TRBV7-3	once	TRBJ2-1	CASNTLLAGAGEQFF	TGTGCCAGCAACACCCTACTAGCGGGGGCGGGGGAGCAGTTCTTC
TRBD2	TRBV29-1	few	TRBJ2-1	CSVGTSGSNEQFF	TGCAGCGTTGGAACTAGCGGGTCAAATGAGCAGTTCTTC
-	TRBV5-1	-	TRBJ2-1	CASSFLIAAGNNEQFF	TGCGCCAGCAGCTTCCTCATAGCGGCGGGAAACAATGAGCAGTTCTTC
-	TRBV10-3	-	TRBJ2-7	CAISPDRIYEQYF	TGTGCCATCAGCCCGGACAGAATCTACGAGCAGTACTTC
-	TRBV20-1	few	TRBJ2-7	CSAKGGETGTLTYEQYF	TGCAGTGCTAAGGGGGGGGAAACCGGGACACTAACCTACGAGCAGTACTTC
-	TRBV20-1	-	TRBJ1-2	CSARITGFRGYTF	TGCAGTGCTAGAATTACAGGGTTTCGGGGCTACACCTTC
-	TRBV4-3	-	TRBJ2-1	CASSQDWGRNYNEQFF	TGCGCCAGCAGCCAAGATTGGGGGCGAAACTACAATGAGCAGTTCTTC
TRBD1	TRBV28	-	TRBJ2-1	CASSSQGAGYDEQFF	TGTGCCAGCAGTTCACAGGGGGCAGGGTACGATGAGCAGTTCTTC
-	TRBV7-2	-	TRBJ2-6	CASSLGLNVLTF	TGTGCCAGCAGCTTAGGTCTCAACGTCCTGACTTTC
-	TRBV27	-	TRBJ2-5	CASSLSGVTQYF	TGTGCCAGCAGTTTGTCGGGAGTGACCCAGTACTTC
-	TRBV6-2/TRBV6-3	once	TRBJ2-1	CATSVRDSLNEQFF	TGTGCCACCTCGGTCCGGGACTCCCTCAATGAGCAGTTCTTC
-	TRBV20-1	-	TRBJ2-5	CSASRDIGEQYF	TGCAGTGCTTCCCGGGACATCGGGGAGCAGTACTTC
-	TRBV30	-	TRBJ2-5	CAWSVGQPWEQETQYF	TGTGCCTGGAGTGTGGGGCAGCCTTGGGAACAAGAGACCCAGTACTTC
-	TRBV21-1	few	TRBJ1-5	CATIRTWGLWNGVSNQPQHF	TGTGCCACTATTAGGACATGGGGACTATGGAACGGAGTGAGCAATCAGCCCCAGCATTTT
-	TRBV14	-	TRBJ2-1	CASSQEVQGKEQFF	TGTGCCAGCAGCCAAGAGGTACAGGGAAAAGAGCAGTTCTTC
-	TRBV20-1	-	TRBJ2-1	CSAQLGASSYNEQFF	TGCAGTGCTCAATTGGGCGCAAGCTCCTACAATGAGCAGTTCTTC
-	TRBV20-1	-	TRBJ2-1	CSAEGLTTYNEQFF	TGCAGTGCCGAAGGGTTGACGACCTACAATGAGCAGTTCTTC
-	TRBV27	many	TRBJ2-7	CASRNTYEQYF	TGTGCCAGCAGGAACACCTACGAGCAGTACTTC
-	TRBV7-9	-	TRBJ2-3	CASRSSEGSETDTQYF	TGTGCCAGCAGATCCTCTGAGGGGTCCGAGACAGATACGCAGTATTTT
-	TRBV6-5	-	TRBJ1-6	CASSYGDDRNGSPLHF	TGTGCCAGCAGTTACGGTGATGACAGAAACGGGTCACCCCTCCACTTT
-	TRBV4-3	-	TRBJ1-4	CASSQDPQTVRVDGEKLFF	TGCGCCAGCAGCCAAGATCCACAGACAGTGAGAGTAGACGGTGAAAAACTGTTTTTT
TRBD2	TRBV9	-	TRBJ2-3	CASSSGRASTDTQYF	TGTGCCAGCAGCTCCGGGAGGGCTAGCACAGATACGCAGTATTTT
-	TRBV2	-	TRBJ1-5	CASSESNQPQHF	TGTGCCAGCAGTGAGAGCAATCAGCCCCAGCATTTT
TRBD2	TRBV7-3	-	TRBJ2-7	CASSLGPNSGESYEQYF	TGTGCCAGCAGCTTAGGACCAAATAGCGGGGAGTCCTACGAGCAGTACTTC
-	TRBV20-1	-	TRBJ2-5	CSAAGTGTFRERYF	TGCAGTGCGGCCGGCACAGGGACTTTTCGGGAGCGGTACTTC
TRBD1	TRBV28	-	TRBJ1-2	CASSQGQASTNYGYTF	TGTGCCAGCAGTCAAGGACAGGCTTCTACTAACTATGGCTACACCTTC
-	TRBV9	-	TRBJ2-5	CASSEAGRQETQYF	TGTGCCAGCAGCGAGGCTGGGAGGCAAGAGACCCAGTACTTC
TRBD1	TRBV5-1	-	TRBJ2-7	CASSIGQGKSEQYF	TGCGCCAGCAGCATCGGACAGGGAAAAAGCGAGCAGTACTTC
-	TRBV5-5	-	TRBJ2-5	CASNGGIIQETQYF	TGTGCCAGCAATGGAGGAATCATCCAAGAGACCCAGTACTTC
TRBD1	TRBV5-1	-	TRBJ1-1	CASSLLRDRNTEAFF	TGCGCCAGCAGCTTGCTCCGGGACAGGAACACTGAAGCTTTCTTT
TRBD1	TRBV7-2	-	TRBJ1-5	CASSPGQGWQPQHF	TGTGCCAGCAGCCCTGGACAGGGATGGCAGCCCCAGCATTTT
TRBD1	TRBV6-5	-	TRBJ2-7	CASSRGQVYEQYF	TGTGCCAGCAGCCGGGGACAGGTTTACGAGCAGTACTTC
-	TRBV9	once	TRBJ2-7	CASSVKPVAYEQYF	TGTGCCAGCAGCGTTAAGCCGGTTGCCTACGAGCAGTACTTC
-	TRBV29-1	few	TRBJ2-3	CSVGLRAQDTQYF	TGCAGCGTTGGATTGCGGGCGCAAGATACGCAGTATTTT
-	TRBV21-1	-	TRBJ2-6	CASSRGQGASGANVLTF	TGTGCCAGCAGCCGGGGACAGGGGGCGTCTGGGGCCAACGTCCTGACTTTC
TRBD2	TRBV20-1	-	TRBJ2-3	CSATRGGQVTDTQYF	TGCAGTGCTACACGGGGGGGCCAAGTCACAGATACGCAGTATTTT
TRBD2	TRBV10-3	-	TRBJ2-3	CAIRGGGSTDTQYF	TGTGCCATCAGAGGCGGGGGGAGCACAGATACGCAGTATTTT
TRBD2	TRBV7-2	-	TRBJ2-5	CASSLALAGGFNEQYF	TGTGCCAGCAGCTTAGCGCTAGCGGGGGGCTTTAATGAGCAGTACTTC
-	TRBV12-3/TRBV12-4	-	TRBJ1-4	CASSVLNLEKLFF	TGTGCCAGCAGTGTCCTAAACCTTGAAAAACTGTTTTTT
TRBD2	TRBV20-1	-	TRBJ2-1	CSASSGLAASEQFF	TGCAGTGCTAGTTCGGGACTAGCGGCCAGTGAGCAGTTCTTC
-	TRBV6-5	-	TRBJ1-6	CASSRPGVDSPLHF	TGTGCCAGCAGTCGACCGGGGGTGGATTCACCCCTCCACTTT
TRBD2	TRBV7-6	-	TRBJ2-7	CASSSPNSGGAEEQYF	TGTGCCAGCAGCTCCCCTAACAGCGGGGGGGCCGAAGAGCAGTACTTC
TRBD2	TRBV20-1	-	TRBJ2-1	CSGKAGGPNEQFF	TGCAGTGGGAAAGCGGGGGGGCCCAATGAGCAGTTCTTC
TRBD2	TRBV3-1	-	TRBJ2-1	CASSRERVAGGLIAIYNEQFF	TGTGCCAGCAGCCGAGAACGCGTAGCGGGGGGGCTAATTGCCATCTACAATGAGCAGTTCTTC
-	TRBV12-3/TRBV12-4	-	TRBJ2-7	CASSLSSLEQYF	TGTGCCAGCAGTTTATCCAGTCTCGAGCAGTACTTC
-	TRBV18	-	TRBJ1-4	CASSPTLGDEKLFF	TGTGCCAGCTCACCTACCCTCGGGGATGAAAAACTGTTTTTT
TRBD1	TRBV27	-	TRBJ1-2	CASSFGRQGDGYTF	TGTGCCAGCAGTTTTGGGAGACAGGGCGATGGCTACACCTTC
TRBD2	TRBV7-2	-	TRBJ2-7	CASSQTSGGWDEQYF	TGTGCCAGCAGCCAGACTAGCGGGGGGTGGGACGAGCAGTACTTC
-	TRBV11-2	-	TRBJ1-1	CASIPSGAVGTEAFF	TGTGCCAGCATCCCCTCTGGGGCGGTGGGCACTGAAGCTTTCTTT
-	TRBV7-6	-	TRBJ1-2	CASSLGGTPSYGYTF	TGTGCCAGCAGCTTAGGGGGGACCCCCAGCTATGGCTACACCTTC